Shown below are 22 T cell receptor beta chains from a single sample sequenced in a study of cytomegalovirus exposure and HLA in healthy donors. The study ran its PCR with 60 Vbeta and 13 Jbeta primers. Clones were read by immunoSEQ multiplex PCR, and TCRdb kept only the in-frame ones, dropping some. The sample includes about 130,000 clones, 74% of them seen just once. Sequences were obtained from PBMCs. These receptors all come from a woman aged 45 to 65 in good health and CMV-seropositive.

CDR3 amino acids: CASGNRRSSYNSPLHF. CDR3 sequence (DNA): TGTGCCAGTGGGAACAGGCGAAGCTCCTATAATTCACCCCTCCACTTT. J is TRBJ1-6 and V is TRBV19; maybe TRBD1 (5 bases). The germline V gene has CDR1 LNHDA and CDR2 SQIVND (reference sequence). Trimming shortened V by 8 bases and J by 0 bases, and 14 bases separated the two germline ends. The CDR3 sequence is 16 residues long. The full variable domain, rest sourced from reference TRBV19 and TRBJ1-6, is DGGITQSPKYLFRKEGQNVTLSCEQNLNHDAMYWYRQDPGQGLRLIYYSQIVNDFQKGDIAEGYSVSREKKESFPLTVTSAQKNPTAFYLCASGNRRSSYNSPLHFGNGTRLTVT.

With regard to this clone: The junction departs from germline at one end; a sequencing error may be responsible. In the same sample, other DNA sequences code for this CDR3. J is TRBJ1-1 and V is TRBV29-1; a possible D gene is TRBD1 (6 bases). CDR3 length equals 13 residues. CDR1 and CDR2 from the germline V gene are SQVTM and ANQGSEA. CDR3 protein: CSGGRTRNTEAFF. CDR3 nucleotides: TGCAGCGGGGGGCGCACGCGGAACACTGAGGCTTTCTTT.

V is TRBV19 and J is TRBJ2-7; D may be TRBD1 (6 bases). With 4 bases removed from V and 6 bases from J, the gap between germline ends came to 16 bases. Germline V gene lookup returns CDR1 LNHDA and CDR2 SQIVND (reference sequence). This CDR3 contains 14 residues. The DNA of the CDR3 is TGTGCCAGTAGTACCTCGGACAGTTCGTTCGAGCAGTACTTC. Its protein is CASSTSDSSFEQYF. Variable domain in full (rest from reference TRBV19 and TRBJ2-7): DGGITQSPKYLFRKEGQNVTLSCEQNLNHDAMYWYRQDPGQGLRLIYYSQIVNDFQKGDIAEGYSVSREKKESFPLTVTSAQKNPTAFYLCASSTSDSSFEQYFGPGTRLTVT.

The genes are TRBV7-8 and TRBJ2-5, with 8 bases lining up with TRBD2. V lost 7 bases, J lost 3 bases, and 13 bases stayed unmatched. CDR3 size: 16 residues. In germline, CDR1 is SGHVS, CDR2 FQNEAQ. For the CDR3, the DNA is TGTGCCAGCAACCCCGGGGGGGGCAGGGTTAAAGAGACCCAGTACTTC. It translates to CASNPGGGRVKETQYF.

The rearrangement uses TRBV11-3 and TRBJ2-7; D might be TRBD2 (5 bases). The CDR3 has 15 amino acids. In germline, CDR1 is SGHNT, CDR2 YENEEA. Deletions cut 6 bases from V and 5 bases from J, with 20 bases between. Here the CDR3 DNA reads TGTGCCAGCAGTCTAGGGAGCTCCCCCGGGGACGAGCAGTACTTC. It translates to CASSLGSSPGDEQYF.

CDR3 DNA: TGTGCCAGCAGCTCCCGGTCCGGGACAGGGGTAGGCACTGAAGCTTTCTTT. Its protein is CASSSRSGTGVGTEAFF. V and J are TRBV11-2 and TRBJ1-1; 10 bases map to TRBD1. From germline, CDR1 is SGHAT and CDR2 FQNNGV. The CDR3 is 17 residues long. J lost 4 bases, V lost 4 bases, and 12 bases had no gene match.

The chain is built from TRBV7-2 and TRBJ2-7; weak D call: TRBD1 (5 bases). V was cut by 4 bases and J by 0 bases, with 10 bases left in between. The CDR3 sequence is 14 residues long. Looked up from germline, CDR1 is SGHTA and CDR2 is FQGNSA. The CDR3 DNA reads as TGTGCCAGCAGCTCGACAGAGAGCTCCTACGAGCAGTACTTC. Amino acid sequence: CASSSTESSYEQYF.

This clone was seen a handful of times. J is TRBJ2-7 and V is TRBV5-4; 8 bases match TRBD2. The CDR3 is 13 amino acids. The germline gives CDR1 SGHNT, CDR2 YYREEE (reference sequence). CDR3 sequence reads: CASSGGSSYEQYF. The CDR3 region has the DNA TGTGCAAGTTCGGGAGGGAGCTCCTACGAGCAGTACTTC.

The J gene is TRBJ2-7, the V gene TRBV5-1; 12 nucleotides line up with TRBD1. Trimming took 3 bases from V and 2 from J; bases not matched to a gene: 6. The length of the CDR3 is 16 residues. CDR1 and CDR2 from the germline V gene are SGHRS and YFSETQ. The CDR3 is CASSWGTGGTAYEQYF. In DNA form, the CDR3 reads TGCGCCAGCAGCTGGGGGACAGGGGGCACGGCCTACGAGCAGTACTTC.

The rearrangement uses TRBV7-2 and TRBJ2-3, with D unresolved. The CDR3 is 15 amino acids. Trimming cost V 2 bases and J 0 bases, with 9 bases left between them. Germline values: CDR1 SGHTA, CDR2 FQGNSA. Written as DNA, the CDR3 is TGTGCCAGCAGCTTACTAGGTACTAGCACAGATACGCAGTATTTT. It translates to CASSLLGTSTDTQYF.

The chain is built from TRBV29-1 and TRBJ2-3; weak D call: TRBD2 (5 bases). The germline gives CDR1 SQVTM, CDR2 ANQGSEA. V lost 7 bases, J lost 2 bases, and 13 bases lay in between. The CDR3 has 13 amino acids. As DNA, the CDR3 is TGCAGCGGCCGCGGGCAGAACACAGATACGCAGTATTTT. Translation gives CSGRGQNTDTQYF.

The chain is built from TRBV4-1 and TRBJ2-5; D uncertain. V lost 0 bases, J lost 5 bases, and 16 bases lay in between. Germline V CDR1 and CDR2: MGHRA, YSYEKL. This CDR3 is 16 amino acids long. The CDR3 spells CASSQDGLRSAETQYF. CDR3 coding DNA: TGCGCCAGCAGCCAAGACGGTTTGCGGAGTGCTGAGACCCAGTACTTC.

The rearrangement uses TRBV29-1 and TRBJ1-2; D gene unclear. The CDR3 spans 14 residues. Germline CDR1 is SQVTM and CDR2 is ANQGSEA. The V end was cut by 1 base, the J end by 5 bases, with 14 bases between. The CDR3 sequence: CSVEGPVSFYGYTF. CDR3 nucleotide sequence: TGCAGCGTTGAAGGTCCAGTTAGCTTTTATGGCTACACCTTC.

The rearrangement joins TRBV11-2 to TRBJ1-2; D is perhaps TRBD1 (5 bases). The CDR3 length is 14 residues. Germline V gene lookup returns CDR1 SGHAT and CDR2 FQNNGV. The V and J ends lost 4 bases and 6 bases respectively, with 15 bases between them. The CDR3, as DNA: TGTGCCAGCAGCTCCACTAATGGCAGGGATGGCTACACCTTC. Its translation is CASSSTNGRDGYTF.

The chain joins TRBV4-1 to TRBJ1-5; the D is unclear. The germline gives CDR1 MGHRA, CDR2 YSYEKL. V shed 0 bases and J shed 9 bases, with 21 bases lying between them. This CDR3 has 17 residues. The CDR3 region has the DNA TGCGCCAGCAGCCAAGATTGGGGAGCGGGCAGCTTGGGGCCCCAGCATTTT. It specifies CASSQDWGAGSLGPQHF.

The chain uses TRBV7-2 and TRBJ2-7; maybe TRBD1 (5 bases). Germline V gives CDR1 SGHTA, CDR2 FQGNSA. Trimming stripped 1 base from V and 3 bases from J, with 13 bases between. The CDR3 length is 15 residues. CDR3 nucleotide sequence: TGTGCCAGCAGCTTAGGGACCAGGGTAAACTACGAGCAGTACTTC. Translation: CASSLGTRVNYEQYF.

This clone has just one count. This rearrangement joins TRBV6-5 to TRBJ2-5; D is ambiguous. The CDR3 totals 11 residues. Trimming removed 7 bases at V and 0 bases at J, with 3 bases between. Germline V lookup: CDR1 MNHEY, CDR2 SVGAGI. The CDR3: CASTYQETQYF. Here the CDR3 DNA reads TGTGCCAGCACCTACCAAGAGACCCAGTACTTC.

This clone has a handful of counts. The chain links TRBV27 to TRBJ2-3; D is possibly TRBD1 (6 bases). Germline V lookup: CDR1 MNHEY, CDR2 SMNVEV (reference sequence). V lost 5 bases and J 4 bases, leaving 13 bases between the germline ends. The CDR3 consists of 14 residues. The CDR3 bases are TGTGCCAGCAGTCTGGGACAAAGCGCAGATACGCAGTATTTT. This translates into CASSLGQSADTQYF.

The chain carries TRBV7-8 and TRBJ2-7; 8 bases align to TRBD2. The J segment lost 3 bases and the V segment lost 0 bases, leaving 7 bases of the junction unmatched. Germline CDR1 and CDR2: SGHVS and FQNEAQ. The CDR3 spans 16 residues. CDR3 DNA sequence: TGTGCCAGCAGCTTAGCGGAGCCCAGCGGGAGCTACGAGCAGTACTTC. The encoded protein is CASSLAEPSGSYEQYF.

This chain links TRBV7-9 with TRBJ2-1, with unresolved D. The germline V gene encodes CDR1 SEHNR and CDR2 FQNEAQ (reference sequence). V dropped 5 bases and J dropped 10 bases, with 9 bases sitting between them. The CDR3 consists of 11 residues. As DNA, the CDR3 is TGTGCCAGCAGCCCAGCGATAGAGCAGTTCTTC. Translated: CASSPAIEQFF. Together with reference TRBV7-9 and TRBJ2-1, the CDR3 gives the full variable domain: DTGVSQNPRHKITKRGQNVTFRCDPISEHNRLYWYRQTLGQGPEFLTYFQNEAQLEKSRLLSDRFSAERPKGSFSTLEIQRTEQGDSAMYLCASSPAIEQFFGPGTRLTVL.

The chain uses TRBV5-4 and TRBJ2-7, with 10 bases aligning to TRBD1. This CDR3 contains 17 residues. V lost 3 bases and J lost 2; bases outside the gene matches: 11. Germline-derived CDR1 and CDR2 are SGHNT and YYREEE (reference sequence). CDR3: CASSSGVLGTGAYEQYF. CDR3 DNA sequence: TGTGCCAGCAGCTCGGGGGTCCTGGGGACAGGGGCCTACGAGCAGTACTTC. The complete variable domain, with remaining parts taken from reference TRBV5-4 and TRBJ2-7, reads ETGVTQSPTHLIKTRGQQVTLRCSSQSGHNTVSWYQQALGQGPQFIFQYYREEENGRGNFPPRFSGLQFPNYSSELNVNALELDDSALYLCASSSGVLGTGAYEQYFGPGTRLTVT.

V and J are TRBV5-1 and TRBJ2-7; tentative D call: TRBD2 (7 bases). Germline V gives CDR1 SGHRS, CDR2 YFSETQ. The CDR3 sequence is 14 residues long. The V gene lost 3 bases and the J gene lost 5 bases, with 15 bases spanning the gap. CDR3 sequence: CASSWRGQGDEQYF. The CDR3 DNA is TGCGCCAGCAGCTGGCGGGGGCAGGGCGACGAGCAGTACTTC.